These 22 T cell receptor beta chains share one sample of origin, sequenced in a study of blood T cell repertoires in COVID-19. Using immunoSEQ multiplex PCR, the repertoire was profiled, and TCRdb retains in-frame clones only, with some absent. The top ten clones hold under 8.5% of a sample with about 340,000 clones, approximately 86% of them seen once. The specimen was peripheral blood. The receptors were gathered from a woman aged 55-70 years with COVID-19, enrolled during active disease.

The chain couples TRBV6-1 to TRBJ1-4, with 9 bases matching TRBD1. The CDR3 has 16 amino acids. Per germline, CDR1 MNHNS and CDR2 SASEGT. V shed 4 bases and J 6 bases; nucleotides not matched to a gene: 9. CDR3: CASSAIQGAWYEKLFF. CDR3 DNA: TGTGCCAGCAGTGCTATACAGGGGGCATGGTATGAAAAACTGTTTTTT.

The V gene is TRBV11-2, the J gene TRBJ1-1; D possibly corresponds to TRBD1 (6 bases). The length of the CDR3 is 14 residues. Germline CDR1 reads SGHAT; CDR2 reads FQNNGV. Trimming pared 0 bases from V and 7 bases from J, leaving 12 bases between. The CDR3 DNA follows: TGTGCCAGCAGCTTAGATGGGGGGGCGGGTGAAGCTTTCTTT. It yields the protein CASSLDGGAGEAFF.

J is TRBJ1-1 and V is TRBV9, with 8 positions matching TRBD1. Germline-derived CDR1 and CDR2 are SGDLS and YYNGEE. CDR3 length equals 15 residues. V shed 5 bases and J 6 bases; nucleotides not matched to a gene: 12. The CDR3 DNA reads TGTGCCAGCAGTGACTCCTGGCAGGGGGCGCCTGAAGCTTTCTTT. This translates into CASSDSWQGAPEAFF.

This clone is a singleton in its sample. The chain combines TRBV9 with TRBJ2-1; D is unresolved. The CDR3 runs to 14 residues. CDR1 and CDR2 (germline): SGDLS, YYNGEE. Trimming left V 3 bases short and J 8 bases short, with 15 bases between. The CDR3 reads CASSASIGPDEQFF. DNA of the CDR3: TGTGCCAGCAGCGCATCTATCGGTCCGGATGAGCAGTTCTTC. The whole variable domain, filled in from reference TRBV9 and TRBJ2-1, reads DSGVTQTPKHLITATGQRVTLRCSPRSGDLSVYWYQQSLDQGLQFLIQYYNGEERAKGNILERFSAQQFPDLHSELNLSSLELGDSALYFCASSASIGPDEQFFGPGTRLTVL.

The chain uses TRBV3-1 (or the pseudogene TRBV3-2) and TRBJ2-4, with D tentatively TRBD2 (5 bases). CDR1 LGHDT and CDR2 YNNKEL come from the germline V gene (reference sequence). V lost 0 bases and J lost 0, with 15 bases in between. CDR3 size: 18 residues. The CDR3 reads CASSQDIRSRGAKNIQYF. CDR3 bases: TGTGCCAGCAGCCAAGATATACGCTCTCGGGGAGCCAAAAACATTCAGTACTTC.

V gene TRBV2 combines with J gene TRBJ1-4; 10 nucleotides align to TRBD1. Germline V CDR1 and CDR2: SNHLY, FYNNEI. The CDR3 runs to 15 residues. The trim removed 6 bases at V and 4 bases at J, leaving 5 bases unmatched. The CDR3 spells CASRGTGVDNEKLFF. As DNA, the CDR3 is TGTGCCAGCAGGGGGACAGGGGTCGATAATGAAAAACTGTTTTTT.

The gene calls are TRBV29-1 and TRBJ2-5, with no clear D. The CDR3 runs to 12 residues. Germline loops: CDR1 SQVTM, CDR2 ANQGSEA. V gave up 5 bases and J gave up 1 base, with 8 bases separating them. The CDR3 DNA reads TGCAGCGTTACAGTGGTCCAAGAGACCCAGTACTTC. This sequence encodes CSVTVVQETQYF.

This clone was seen only a few times. The CDR3 here is CASSLDWSGSSYEQYF. The CDR3, as DNA: TGCGCCAGCAGCTTGGATTGGTCGGGGAGCTCCTACGAGCAGTACTTC. The gene calls are TRBV5-1 and TRBJ2-7; D perhaps matches TRBD2 (5 bases). V gave up 0 bases and J gave up 0 bases, with 13 bases separating them. Germline CDR1 is SGHRS and CDR2 is YFSETQ. The CDR3 is 16 amino acids. The full variable domain, completed using reference TRBV5-1 and TRBJ2-7, is KAGVTQTPRYLIKTRGQQVTLSCSPISGHRSVSWYQQTPGQGLQFLFEYFSETQRNKGNFPGRFSGRQFSNSRSEMNVSTLELGDSALYLCASSLDWSGSSYEQYFGPGTRLTVT.

V is TRBV11-3 and J is TRBJ1-2; no clear D gene. The length of the CDR3 is 15 residues. The germline CDR1 and CDR2 sequences are SGHNT and YENEEA. The V gene lost 1 base and the J gene lost 5 bases, with 14 bases spanning the gap. The chain's CDR3 is CASSLVAGGGYGYTF. DNA of the CDR3: TGTGCCAGCAGCTTAGTGGCCGGCGGAGGGTATGGCTACACCTTC.

This chain connects TRBV6-2 or TRBV6-3 to TRBJ1-5; D is perhaps TRBD1 (6 bases). Deletions cut 5 bases from V and 0 bases from J, with 17 bases between. The germline gives CDR1 MNHEY, CDR2 SVGEGT. The CDR3 loop spans 17 amino acids. CDR3 region: CASSLAYGGDSNQPQHF. CDR3 DNA: TGTGCCAGCAGTCTTGCCTATGGGGGCGATAGCAATCAGCCCCAGCATTTT.

J is TRBJ2-1 and V is TRBV5-4; the D is unclear. Trimming took off 3 bases at V and 9 bases at J, with 10 bases between the two ends. Germline V gene lookup returns CDR1 SGHNT and CDR2 YYREEE (reference sequence). This CDR3 has 12 residues. CDR3 in DNA: TGTGCCAGCAGCTCAAGCGTGGGTGAGCAGTTCTTC. This encodes CASSSSVGEQFF. Complete variable domain (other parts from reference TRBV5-4 and TRBJ2-1): ETGVTQSPTHLIKTRGQQVTLRCSSQSGHNTVSWYQQALGQGPQFIFQYYREEENGRGNFPPRFSGLQFPNYSSELNVNALELDDSALYLCASSSSVGEQFFGPGTRLTVL.

The V gene is TRBV6-2 or TRBV6-3, the J gene TRBJ2-7; 7 positions match TRBD2. CDR3 length: 14 residues. Looked up from germline, CDR1 is MNHEY and CDR2 is SVGEGT. Trimming cost V 2 bases and J 3 bases; bases outside gene matches: 4. CDR3 amino acids: CASSYRGVGYEQYF. In nucleotides, the CDR3 is TGTGCCAGCAGTTACCGGGGGGTTGGCTACGAGCAGTACTTC.

This clone is labeled as medium-sized. This chain connects TRBV12-3 or TRBV12-4 to TRBJ2-1; D may be TRBD2 (6 bases). The CDR3 runs 13 residues. The V gene lost 5 bases and the J gene lost 16 bases, with 21 bases spanning the gap. The CDR3 DNA reads as TGTGCCAGCAGTGAACTTAGCGGAATAACGAATTTCTTC. Translating gives CASSELSGITNFF.

The CDR3 reads CASGPGQGTNEQFF. The CDR3 DNA follows: TGTGCTAGTGGTCCGGGACAGGGGACCAATGAGCAGTTCTTC. The chain couples TRBV12-5 to TRBJ2-1; 10 bases agree with TRBD1. The length of the CDR3 is 14 residues. Germline V CDR1 and CDR2: LGHNT, FRNRAP. V lost 5 bases and J lost 6; bases outside the gene matches: 4.

This chain joins TRBV7-3 and TRBJ2-3; TRBD2 agrees at 14 bases. With V trimmed by 2 bases and J by 6 bases, 4 bases remained unmatched. The CDR3 covers 16 residues. Per germline, CDR1 SGHTA and CDR2 FQGTGA. The CDR3 loop is CASSLRLAGGLDTQYF. For the CDR3, the DNA is TGTGCCAGCAGCTTACGACTAGCGGGGGGGCTTGATACGCAGTATTTT.

The rearrangement uses TRBV4-2 and TRBJ2-2; 10 nucleotides match TRBD1. The CDR3 extends over 16 amino acids. After removal of 0 bases from V and 4 bases from J, the junction contained 2 bases not matched to a gene. Germline V gene sequence: CDR1 LGHNA, CDR2 YNFKEQ. The CDR3: CASSQDGQGGTGELFF. The DNA for the CDR3 is TGTGCCAGCAGCCAAGATGGACAGGGGGGCACCGGGGAGCTGTTTTTT.

The chain links TRBV5-4 to TRBJ2-2; 9 bases map to TRBD2. V gave up 3 bases and J gave up 6 bases; unmatched junction bases: 12. Looked up from germline, CDR1 is SGHNT and CDR2 is YYREEE (reference sequence). This CDR3 comprises 17 residues. The CDR3 coding sequence is TGTGCCAGCAGCTCCTTCGGCGCGGGGGGGAAAGCCGGGGAGCTGTTTTTT. This codes for CASSSFGAGGKAGELFF.

The rearrangement links TRBV9 to TRBJ1-6, with TRBD1 matching over 7 bases. Germline trimming cut 4 bases from V and 7 bases from J; bases unmatched to any gene: 8. The CDR3 covers 15 residues. From germline, CDR1 is SGDLS and CDR2 YYNGEE. The CDR3 DNA is TGTGCCAGCAGCTCCGGACAGGCGGGGAATTCACCCCTCCACTTT. Amino acid sequence: CASSSGQAGNSPLHF.

V gene TRBV14 combines with J gene TRBJ2-7, with a possible D match to TRBD2 (5 bases). Trimming removed 1 base at V and 4 bases at J, with 5 bases between. Germline assignment: CDR1 SGHDN and CDR2 FVKESK. The CDR3 has 12 amino acids. CDR3 residues: CASSQAGYEQYF. Here the CDR3 DNA reads TGTGCCAGCAGCCAAGCGGGGTACGAGCAGTACTTC.

The genes are TRBV9 and TRBJ2-7; D is unclear. CDR3 size: 17 residues. Deletions cut 0 bases from V and 0 bases from J, with 16 bases between. CDR1 is SGDLS, CDR2 YYNGEE, per germline. CDR3 nucleotides: TGTGCCAGCAGCGTAGGAACTTATGACATGAGCTCCTACGAGCAGTACTTC. It yields the protein CASSVGTYDMSSYEQYF.

The chain combines TRBV13 with TRBJ2-7; D gene unclear. The CDR3 sequence is 14 residues long. CDR1 and CDR2 from the germline V gene are PRHDT and FYEKMQ (reference sequence). V lost 3 bases to trimming and J lost 0 bases, with 9 bases between them. CDR3 protein: CASSFTVNSYEQYF. The CDR3 nucleotides read TGTGCCAGCAGCTTTACAGTGAACTCCTACGAGCAGTACTTC.

The chain uses TRBV9 and TRBJ2-3; 10 positions agree with TRBD2. Germline V gene sequence: CDR1 SGDLS, CDR2 YYNGEE. The CDR3 loop spans 17 amino acids. J gave up 0 bases and V 4 bases, and 8 bases lay outside the gene matches. The CDR3 region is CASSPLTSGASTDTQYF. The CDR3 nucleotides read TGTGCCAGCAGCCCCCTCACTAGCGGGGCTAGCACAGATACGCAGTATTTT.